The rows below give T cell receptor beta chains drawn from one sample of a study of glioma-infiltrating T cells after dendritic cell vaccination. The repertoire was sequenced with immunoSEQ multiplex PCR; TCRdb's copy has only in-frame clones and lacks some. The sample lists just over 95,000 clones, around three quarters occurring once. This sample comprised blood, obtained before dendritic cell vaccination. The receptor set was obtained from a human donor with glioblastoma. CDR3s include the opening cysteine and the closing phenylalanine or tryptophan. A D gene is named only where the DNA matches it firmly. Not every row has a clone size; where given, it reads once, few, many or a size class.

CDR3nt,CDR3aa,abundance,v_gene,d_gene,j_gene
TGCGCCAGCAGCTTGTTAGGCGGGACTACTCTGATCCAGGATACGCAGTATTTT,CASSLLGGTTLIQDTQYF,-,TRBV5-1,TRBD2,TRBJ2-3
TGTGCCAGTAGTAAGGAAAGGATCCGGAGCTCCTATAATTCACCCCTCCACTTT,CASSKERIRSSYNSPLHF,-,TRBV19,-,TRBJ1-6
TGCGCCAGCAGCTTGTTGGGGAGGGGTGAAGCTTTCTTT,CASSLLGRGEAFF,-,TRBV5-1,-,TRBJ1-1
TGCGCCAGCAGCTTGGACCCCTATAGCAATCAGCCCCAGCATTTT,CASSLDPYSNQPQHF,-,TRBV5-1,-,TRBJ1-5
TGTGCCAGCAGTTTAGCAGGGCTTGTTAAGGAAAAACTGTTTTTT,CASSLAGLVKEKLFF,few,TRBV27,-,TRBJ1-4
TGTGCCAGCAGCCTACAGGGTCAGCCCCAGCATTTT,CASSLQGQPQHF,-,TRBV11-2,-,TRBJ1-5
TGTGCCAGCAGTTTATTAACCCCGGTCGGTACTGAAGCTTTCTTT,CASSLLTPVGTEAFF,-,TRBV27,-,TRBJ1-1
TGTGCCACCAGCAGAGAGGGGGGACAGGGGAAGAACACTGAAGCTTTCTTT,CATSREGGQGKNTEAFF,-,TRBV15,TRBD1,TRBJ1-1
TGCGCCAGCAGCTTGGAGGCTCGGCTAGCGGGAGTTTCCTACTCCTACGAGCAGTACTTC,CASSLEARLAGVSYSYEQYF,-,TRBV5-1,TRBD2,TRBJ2-7
TGTGCCAGCAGCTTGGTTGCAGGGGGCAACACTGAAGCTTTCTTT,CASSLVAGGNTEAFF,once,TRBV5-4,TRBD1,TRBJ1-1
TGCGCCAGCAGCCTTTCCCCGGGAGGGGTAACTAATGAAAAACTGTTTTTT,CASSLSPGGVTNEKLFF,once,TRBV4-1,-,TRBJ1-4
TGTGCCAGCACGGCCGGGACTAGCAACAATGAGCAGTTCTTC,CASTAGTSNNEQFF,-,TRBV6-1,TRBD2,TRBJ2-1
TGTGCCAGCAGTGTCCTGGCGGGGGGGCAAGATACGCAGTATTTT,CASSVLAGGQDTQYF,few,TRBV2,TRBD2,TRBJ2-3
TGCGCCAGCCGTCCCTCCGGGTATAATTCACCCCTCCACTTT,CASRPSGYNSPLHF,-,TRBV5-1,-,TRBJ1-6